Shown below are 21 T cell receptor beta chains from a single sample sequenced in a study of response to subunit inactivated influenza vaccine. Each CDR3 protein is one row after TCRdb ran MiXCR on the RT-PCR reads. The sample holds 800,000 to 1,000,000 distinct CDR3 sequences, 21% seen once. Material: PBMCs from blood, obtained roughly 5 days after vaccination. Receptors were obtained from a man in his forties or fifties who received an inactivated influenza vaccine.

This clonotype was detected a few times. The chain is built from TRBV10-2 and TRBJ2-3; D call uncertain. The CDR3 runs to 11 residues. Germline assignment: CDR1 WSHSY and CDR2 SAAADI. The germline V and J ends were trimmed by 4 bases and 10 bases, with 9 bases remaining between them. The CDR3 reads CASSGRHAQYF. The CDR3 DNA sequence: TGCGCCAGCAGTGGACGGCATGCGCAGTATTTT.

This clonotype was seen ten or more times. The chain uses TRBV7-6 and TRBJ2-3, with D hard to call. CDR3 length: 16 residues. The V and J ends lost 1 base and 2 bases respectively, with 13 bases between them. Germline CDR1 is SGHVS and CDR2 is FNYEAQ. For the CDR3, the DNA is TGTGCCAGCAGCTTAGGGTTCCAACACAACACAGATACGCAGTATTTT. It specifies CASSLGFQHNTDTQYF.

Many counts were recorded for this clonotype. The chain couples TRBV12-3 or TRBV12-4 to TRBJ2-5; D not certain. The CDR3 is made up of 13 amino acids. V lost 0 bases, J lost 5 bases, and 7 bases lay in between. The CDR3 nucleotides are TGTGCCAGCAGTTTAGCGATAGTTGAGACCCAGTACTTC. This encodes CASSLAIVETQYF.

V usage is TRBV2 and J usage is TRBJ1-1, with no clear D. The CDR3 is 11 amino acids. The ends were cut back, 3 bases at V and 6 bases at J, with 5 bases in the middle. Germline lookup yields CDR1 SNHLY and CDR2 FYNNEI. The CDR3 loop is CASSERAEAFF. As DNA, the CDR3 is TGTGCCAGCAGTGAGAGGGCTGAAGCTTTCTTT. The full variable domain, in which reference TRBV2 and TRBJ1-1 provide the parts outside the CDR3, is EPEVTQTPSHQVTQMGQEVILRCVPISNHLYFYWYRQILGQKVEFLVSFYNNEISEKSEIFDDQFSVERPDGSNFTLKIRSTKLEDSAMYFCASSERAEAFFGQGTRLTVV.

This clonotype was counted a few times. The V and J genes are TRBV7-9 and TRBJ1-5; no clear D gene. V lost 5 bases and J lost 2, with 7 bases in between. Germline V gene sequence: CDR1 SEHNR, CDR2 FQNEAQ (reference sequence). The CDR3 extends over 13 amino acids. In DNA form, the CDR3 reads TGTGCCAGCAGCAATCTGGGCAATCAGCCCCAGCATTTT. Translation: CASSNLGNQPQHF.

The rearrangement uses TRBV20-1 and TRBJ2-3; 7 bases map to TRBD1. The germline V gene has CDR1 DFQATT and CDR2 SNEGSKA (reference sequence). The CDR3 sequence is 14 residues long. Germline trimming cut 3 bases from V and 2 bases from J; bases unmatched to any gene: 5. The CDR3 spells CSARNRGFTDTQYF. In DNA form, the CDR3 reads TGCAGTGCTAGGAACAGGGGTTTCACAGATACGCAGTATTTT.

CDR3 sequence: CASSLGRDQYF. Here the CDR3 DNA reads TGTGCCAGCAGCTTGGGACGCGACCAGTACTTC. The chain carries TRBV5-8 and TRBJ2-5; D unresolved. The CDR3 has 11 residues. V dropped 0 bases and J dropped 10 bases, with 7 bases sitting between them. The germline V gene encodes CDR1 SGHTS and CDR2 YDEGEE.

The V gene is TRBV5-4, the J gene TRBJ2-3; TRBD1 is a possible D gene (5 bases). This CDR3 region has 13 residues. Between the trimmed V and J ends, which lost 3 bases and 6 bases, there was a span of 11 bases. Per germline, CDR1 SGHNT and CDR2 YYREEE (reference sequence). The CDR3 nucleotides are TGTGCCAGCAGCTCGAAGGGGCCCGATACGCAGTATTTT. This sequence encodes CASSSKGPDTQYF.

This chain joins TRBV14 and TRBJ2-7, with 7 bases fitting TRBD2. V trimming: 1 base; J trimming: 12 bases; junction bases outside the gene matches: 9. Germline V gives CDR1 SGHDN, CDR2 FVKESK. The CDR3 length is 13 residues. The CDR3, as DNA: TGTGCCAGCAGCCAAGCGTCGGGAGGAGCTCGGTACTTC. Its translation: CASSQASGGARYF.

In DNA, the CDR3 is TGTGCCAGCAGCGGGGACAGGCTCACAGATACGCAGTATTTT. Its protein is CASSGDRLTDTQYF. This chain links TRBV12-3 or TRBV12-4 with TRBJ2-3; 8 positions agree with TRBD1. The CDR3 length is 14 residues. The ends lost 6 bases at V and 2 bases at J; junction bases unmatched: 4.

This chain links TRBV7-8 with TRBJ1-6; no reliable D call. V was shortened by 0 bases and J by 7 bases, with 7 bases between the two germline ends. The germline CDR1 and CDR2 sequences are SGHVS and FQNEAQ. The CDR3 length is 14 residues. CDR3 in amino acids: CASSLAGQNSPLHF. Here the CDR3 DNA reads TGTGCCAGCAGCTTAGCCGGGCAGAATTCACCCCTCCACTTT. Drawing the rest from reference TRBV7-8 and TRBJ1-6, the complete variable domain is GAGVSQSPRYKVAKRGQDVALRCDPISGHVSLFWYQQALGQGPEFLTYFQNEAQLDKSGLPSDRFFAERPEGSVSTLKIQRTQQEDSAVYLCASSLAGQNSPLHFGNGTRLTVT.

This clonotype has more than one count but fewer than ten. The chain recombines TRBV5-1 with TRBJ2-7; tentative D call: TRBD1 (5 bases). The ends were cut back, 0 bases at V and 6 bases at J, with 13 bases in the middle. The CDR3 has 14 residues. Looked up from germline, CDR1 is SGHRS and CDR2 is YFSETQ. The CDR3: CASSLDQGSGEQYF. CDR3 nucleotides: TGCGCCAGCAGCTTGGATCAGGGATCGGGCGAGCAGTACTTC.

This clonotype was seen only a few times. The chain joins TRBV7-9 to TRBJ1-2; D unclear. CDR1 and CDR2 (germline): SEHNR, FQNEAQ (reference sequence). This CDR3 has 13 amino acids. Deletions cut 5 bases from V and 0 bases from J, with 7 bases between. In DNA, the CDR3 is TGTGCCAGCAGCGGACGGGCTAACTATGGCTACACCTTC. This encodes CASSGRANYGYTF.

This clonotype was observed a few times. The rearrangement uses TRBV6-5 and TRBJ1-5; weak D call: TRBD1 (6 bases). CDR1 and CDR2 (germline): MNHEY, SVGAGI. V was shortened by 4 bases and J by 4 bases, with 14 bases between the two germline ends. The CDR3 spans 15 residues. The CDR3 sequence: CASSFTLQGNQPQHF. CDR3 in DNA: TGTGCCAGCAGTTTCACCCTTCAGGGGAATCAGCCCCAGCATTTT.

V gene TRBV6-1 combines with J gene TRBJ1-3; D not resolved. The germline CDR1 and CDR2 sequences are MNHNS and SASEGT. Trimming cost V 6 bases and J 0 bases, with 6 bases left between them. The CDR3 sequence is 13 residues long. CDR3 sequence: CASRRNSGNTIYF. The CDR3 DNA is TGTGCCAGCAGGCGGAACTCTGGAAACACCATATATTTT.

A few counts support this clonotype. The chain links TRBV4-2 to TRBJ2-7, with D perhaps matching TRBD2 (6 bases). V was shortened by 4 bases and J by 0 bases, with 16 bases between the two germline ends. The CDR3 runs 16 residues. In germline, CDR1 is LGHNA, CDR2 YNFKEQ. The CDR3 DNA sequence: TGTGCCAGCAGCCCGTTGGGGCGGGGTAGCTCCTACGAGCAGTACTTC. Protein: CASSPLGRGSSYEQYF.

In its sample, this clonotype was seen many times. This sequence joins TRBV5-6 and TRBJ2-7, with D tentatively TRBD1 (5 bases). CDR1 SGHDT and CDR2 YYEEEE come from the germline V gene. The ends were cut back, 2 bases at V and 3 bases at J, with 9 bases in the middle. The CDR3 is 13 amino acids. The CDR3 region is CASSFQGNYEQYF. CDR3 coding DNA: TGTGCCAGCAGCTTTCAGGGAAACTACGAGCAGTACTTC.

This clonotype was picked up a small number of times. CDR3 residues: CASSPYRGLSTDTQYF. The CDR3 DNA reads TGTGCCAGCAGCCCATACAGGGGATTGAGCACAGATACGCAGTATTTT. The V gene is TRBV14, the J gene TRBJ2-3; 7 nucleotides agree with TRBD1. After removal of 4 bases from V and 0 bases from J, the junction contained 7 bases not matched to a gene. CDR3 size: 16 residues. CDR1 is SGHDN and CDR2 is FVKESK in the germline V gene.

The chain carries TRBV28 and TRBJ2-7; TRBD1 or TRBD2 may be the D gene (5 bases each). V lost 5 bases to trimming and J lost 5 bases, with 16 bases between them. There are 14 residues in the CDR3. From germline, CDR1 is MDHEN and CDR2 SYDVKM. The CDR3 sequence is CASSPGTAVHEQYF. The CDR3 nucleotides read TGTGCCAGCAGTCCCGGGACGGCAGTCCACGAGCAGTACTTC. The full variable domain, rest sourced from reference TRBV28 and TRBJ2-7, is DVKVTQSSRYLVKRTGEKVFLECVQDMDHENMFWYRQDPGLGLRLIYFSYDVKMKEKGDIPEGYSVSREKKERFSLILESASTNQTSMYLCASSPGTAVHEQYFGPGTRLTVT.

The chain is built from TRBV20-1 and TRBJ2-1; 7 bases agree with TRBD1. CDR1 and CDR2 (germline): DFQATT, SNEGSKA (reference sequence). The CDR3 has 17 residues. CDR3 region: CCVSPRQGKDSYNEQFF. The CDR3 DNA sequence: TGCTGTGTCTCTCCCAGACAGGGAAAAGACTCCTACAATGAGCAGTTCTTC.

J is TRBJ2-1 and V is TRBV20-1, with 7 bases matching TRBD2. V lost 5 bases and J lost 9; bases outside the gene matches: 19. The germline CDR1 and CDR2 sequences are DFQATT and SNEGSKA (reference sequence). This CDR3 comprises 16 residues. The CDR3 DNA sequence: TGCAGTGCTCGAGGGGCAGCGGGATGGTTCTGGGGTGAGCAGTTCTTC. It encodes CSARGAAGWFWGEQFF.